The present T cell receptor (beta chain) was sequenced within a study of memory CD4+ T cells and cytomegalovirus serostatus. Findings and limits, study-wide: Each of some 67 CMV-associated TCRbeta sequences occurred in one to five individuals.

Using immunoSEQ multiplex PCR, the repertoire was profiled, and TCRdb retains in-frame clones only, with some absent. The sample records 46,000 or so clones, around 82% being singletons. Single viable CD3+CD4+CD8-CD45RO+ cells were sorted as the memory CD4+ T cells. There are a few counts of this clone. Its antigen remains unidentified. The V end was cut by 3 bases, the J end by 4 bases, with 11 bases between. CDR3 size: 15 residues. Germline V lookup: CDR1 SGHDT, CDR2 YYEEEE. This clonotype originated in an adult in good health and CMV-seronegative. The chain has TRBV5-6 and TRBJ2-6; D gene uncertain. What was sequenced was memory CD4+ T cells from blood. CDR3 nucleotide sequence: TGTGCCAGCAGCTCGCGCCCGGGCGGGGCCAACGTCCTGACTTTC. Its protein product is CASSSRPGGANVLTF. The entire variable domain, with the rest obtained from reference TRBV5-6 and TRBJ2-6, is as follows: DAGVTQSPTHLIKTRGQQVTLRCSPKSGHDTVSWYQQALGQGPQFIFQYYEEEERQRGNFPDRFSGHQFPNYSSELNVNALLLGDSALYLCASSSRPGGANVLTFGAGSRLTVL.